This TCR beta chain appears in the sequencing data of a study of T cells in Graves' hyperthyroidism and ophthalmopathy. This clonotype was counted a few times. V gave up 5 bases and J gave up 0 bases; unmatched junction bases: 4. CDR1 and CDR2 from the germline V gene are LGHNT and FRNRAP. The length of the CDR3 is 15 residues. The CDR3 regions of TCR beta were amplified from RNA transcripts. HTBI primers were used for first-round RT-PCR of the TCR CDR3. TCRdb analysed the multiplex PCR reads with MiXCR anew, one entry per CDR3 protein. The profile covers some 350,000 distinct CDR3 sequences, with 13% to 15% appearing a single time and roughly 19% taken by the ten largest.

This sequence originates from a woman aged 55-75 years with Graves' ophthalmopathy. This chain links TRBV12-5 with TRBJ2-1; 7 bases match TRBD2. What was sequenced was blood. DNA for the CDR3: TGTGCTAGTGGTGGGGGGGGGAACTCCTACAATGAGCAGTTCTTC. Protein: CASGGGGNSYNEQFF.